This entry is about one T cell receptor (beta chain). The table came from immunoSEQ multiplex PCR; TCRdb's copy has only in-frame clones and leaves some out. The table includes roughly 100,000 clones, 70% to 90% detected once. The sample is drawn from a study of blood T cell repertoires in COVID-19. Specimen: peripheral blood. The clonotype comes from a man between 50 and 59 years old in a cohort sampled during active COVID-19.

In DNA, the CDR3 is TGTGCCAGCAGCCAAGATTCAGGGAATAATTCACCCCTCCACTTT. Translated, it gives CASSQDSGNNSPLHF. The gene calls are TRBV3-1 (or the pseudogene TRBV3-2) and TRBJ1-6, with D possibly being TRBD1 (5 bases). This CDR3 spans 15 amino acids. Between the trimmed V and J ends, which lost 0 bases and 5 bases, there was a span of 8 bases. Germline loops: CDR1 LGHDT, CDR2 YNNKEL (reference sequence).